The 5 T cell receptor beta chains presented below share a single source sample, sequenced in a study of blood T cell repertoires in COVID-19. The assay was immunoSEQ multiplex PCR, and TCRdb's table has in-frame clones only and misses some. The data contain 200,000 to 250,000 clones, 65% to 90% of them singletons. The sample taken for sequencing was PBMCs or T cells enriched from blood (not recorded which). Receptor source: a man aged 35-49 years who had recovered from COVID-19.

This chain links TRBV6-5 with TRBJ2-2, with D maybe TRBD2 (5 bases). The V end was cut by 2 bases, the J end by 1 base, with 5 bases between. In germline, CDR1 is MNHEY, CDR2 SVGAGI. The CDR3 covers 14 residues. CDR3 in DNA: TGTGCCAGCAGTTACGGGAGGAACACCGGGGAGCTGTTTTTT. It is translated as CASSYGRNTGELFF.

The chain uses TRBV19 and TRBJ2-3; 11 nucleotides match TRBD2. V lost 3 bases, J lost 4 bases, and 6 bases stayed unmatched. Looked up from germline, CDR1 is LNHDA and CDR2 is SQIVND (reference sequence). This CDR3 contains 16 residues. CDR3 sequence reads: CASSIGTSGSSDTQYF. CDR3 nucleotides: TGTGCCAGTAGTATTGGAACTAGCGGGAGCTCAGATACGCAGTATTTT.

This chain uses TRBV5-1 with TRBJ2-5, with D perhaps TRBD1 (5 bases). Germline values: CDR1 SGHRS, CDR2 YFSETQ. Trimming left V 2 bases short and J 1 base short, with 15 bases between. This CDR3 has 16 residues. The CDR3 nucleotides are TGCGCCAGCAGCTTAAGCCCCGCAGGGCCCCAAGAGACCCAGTACTTC. Encoded protein: CASSLSPAGPQETQYF.

The chain combines TRBV7-7 with TRBJ1-3; D gene uncertain. The CDR3 is made up of 15 amino acids. CDR1 SSHAT and CDR2 FNYEAQ come from the germline V gene (reference sequence). Trimming pared 3 bases from V and 0 bases from J, leaving 9 bases between. The CDR3 DNA reads as TGTGCCAGCAGCTTGGGCAGGCACTCTGGAAACACCATATATTTT. Translation gives CASSLGRHSGNTIYF.

The genes are TRBV28 and TRBJ2-2; the D is unclear. The CDR3 spans 13 residues. Germline CDR1 is MDHEN and CDR2 is SYDVKM. V lost 5 bases to trimming and J lost 2 bases, with 6 bases between them. CDR3 nucleotides: TGTGCCAGCAGTCTCCCCAACACCGGGGAGCTGTTTTTT. Its translation: CASSLPNTGELFF.